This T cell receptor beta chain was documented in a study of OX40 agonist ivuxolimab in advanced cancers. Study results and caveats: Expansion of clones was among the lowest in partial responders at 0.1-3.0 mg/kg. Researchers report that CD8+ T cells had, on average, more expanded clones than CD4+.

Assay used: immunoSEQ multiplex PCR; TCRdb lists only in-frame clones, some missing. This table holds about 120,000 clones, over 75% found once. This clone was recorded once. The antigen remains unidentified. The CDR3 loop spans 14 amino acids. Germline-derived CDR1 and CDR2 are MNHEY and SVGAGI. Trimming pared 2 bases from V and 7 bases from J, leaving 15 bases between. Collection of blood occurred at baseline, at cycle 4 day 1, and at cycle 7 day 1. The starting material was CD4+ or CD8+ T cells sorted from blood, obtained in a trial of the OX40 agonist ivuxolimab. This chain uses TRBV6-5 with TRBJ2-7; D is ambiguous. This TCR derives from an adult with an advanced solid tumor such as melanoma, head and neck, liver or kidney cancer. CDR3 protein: CASSYRGPGWEQYF. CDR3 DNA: TGTGCCAGCAGTTACCGCGGCCCTGGTTGGGAGCAGTACTTC.